This paragraph reports one T cell receptor (beta chain). V was cut by 6 bases and J by 8 bases, with 14 bases left in between. There are 13 residues in the CDR3. Germline lookup yields CDR1 LNHDA and CDR2 SQIVND (reference sequence). Sequencing used immunoSEQ multiplex PCR; TCRdb keeps in-frame clones, though not all of them. This sample has about 73,000 clones; 65% to 90% occur once, and the top ten carry about 6%. This record comes from a study of blood T cell repertoires in COVID-19. Study-level background: PBMCs, B-cell-depleted T cells, or T cells were the source of the cDNA or gDNA that made up the material.

The sample consisted of peripheral blood. This sequence joins TRBV19 and TRBJ1-5; a weak D match, TRBD1 (6 bases). This receptor was identified in a woman aged 55-69 years with acute or convalescent COVID-19. CDR3 nucleotide sequence: TGTGCCAGTAGCAAGAACAGGGCAGAGCCCCAGCATTTT. Translation: CASSKNRAEPQHF.